This is a list of T cell receptor beta chains from one sample in a study of blood T cell repertoires in COVID-19. TCRdb's copy holds only in-frame clones and misses some; the assay was immunoSEQ multiplex PCR. In the table there are over 250,000 clones, around 87% of which are singletons. The specimen was PBMCs or T cells enriched from blood (not recorded which). Receptors originate from a woman in her thirties who had recovered from COVID-19. Each CDR3 is given with its conserved first and last residue. The D gene is left open where the match is weak. A row's size may be missing; if present it is once, few, many or a size class.

13	-	-	TRBV6-5	TRBJ2-7	CASSYMRTLEQYF	TGTGCCAGCAGTTATATGAGGACACTCGAGCAGTACTTC
14	-	once	TRBV10-3	TRBJ1-5	CAISEPGTDQPQHF	TGTGCCATCAGTGAGCCGGGAACAGATCAGCCCCAGCATTTT
13	-	few	TRBV24-1	TRBJ2-2	CATSDSGPGELFF	TGTGCCACCAGTGATTCAGGGCCCGGGGAGCTGTTTTTT
14	TRBD1	-	TRBV18	TRBJ1-1	CASSPGQTNTEAFF	TGTGCCAGCTCACCGGGACAGACAAACACTGAAGCTTTCTTT
16	TRBD1	-	TRBV5-1	TRBJ2-3	CASSHDRQGAADTQYF	TGCGCCAGCAGCCACGACCGACAGGGGGCTGCAGATACGCAGTATTTT
14	-	-	TRBV27	TRBJ1-2	CASSLSRADYGYTF	TGTGCCAGCAGTTTATCGCGGGCGGACTATGGCTACACCTTC
15	-	-	TRBV3-1/TRBV3-2	TRBJ1-2	CASSQEPGAKWGYTF	TGTGCCAGCAGCCAAGAGCCAGGGGCCAAATGGGGCTACACCTTC
17	TRBD1	-	TRBV6-6	TRBJ1-1	CASSPYLLTGAGTEAFF	TGTGCCAGCAGTCCTTACCTGCTGACAGGGGCGGGCACTGAAGCTTTCTTT
14	-	-	TRBV6-5	TRBJ1-2	CASSYSNRVYGYTF	TGTGCCAGCAGTTACTCGAATCGGGTCTATGGCTACACCTTC
14	-	-	TRBV2	TRBJ2-2	CASSYSRDSGELFF	TGTGCCAGCAGTTATTCCCGGGACTCCGGGGAGCTGTTTTTT
15	-	-	TRBV27	TRBJ1-4	CASKRGPPSDEKLFF	TGTGCCAGCAAGCGTGGCCCGCCTTCTGATGAAAAACTGTTTTTT
14	TRBD1	-	TRBV2	TRBJ1-4	CASSARGRGEKLFF	TGTGCCAGCAGTGCCAGGGGGAGAGGGGAAAAACTGTTTTTT
15	TRBD1	few	TRBV6-5	TRBJ2-1	CASSIRTGTADEQFF	TGTGCCAGCAGCATTAGGACAGGTACTGCAGATGAGCAGTTCTTC
14	-	-	TRBV5-4	TRBJ1-2	CASSLGQINYGYTF	TGTGCCAGCAGCTTGGGTCAGATTAACTATGGCTACACCTTC
16	TRBD1	-	TRBV15	TRBJ2-1	CATSPRGLGSYNEQFF	TGTGCCACCAGCCCCAGGGGGCTGGGCTCCTACAATGAGCAGTTCTTC
15	-	-	TRBV6-5	TRBJ1-6	CASTTGVAGNSPLHF	TGTGCCAGCACCACCGGGGTAGCGGGGAATTCACCCCTCCACTTT
13	-	-	TRBV4-3	TRBJ1-1	CASSQGMGGEAFF	TGCGCCAGCAGCCAAGGGATGGGGGGTGAAGCTTTCTTT
16	-	-	TRBV5-8	TRBJ1-4	CASSKGHLATNEKLFF	TGTGCCAGCAGCAAGGGACACCTTGCAACTAATGAAAAACTGTTTTTT
17	-	-	TRBV18	TRBJ1-3	CASSPQSGESSGNTIYF	TGTGCCAGCTCACCACAGTCAGGGGAGAGCTCTGGAAACACCATATATTTT
14	TRBD1	once	TRBV19	TRBJ1-1	CASSISSGTGEAFF	TGTGCCAGTAGTATATCCTCCGGGACAGGGGAAGCTTTCTTT
12	-	-	TRBV6-2/TRBV6-3	TRBJ2-1	CASSSRVNEQFF	TGTGCCAGCAGTTCCAGGGTCAATGAGCAGTTCTTC
13	-	few	TRBV24-1	TRBJ2-7	CATSETGTGEQYF	TGTGCCACCAGTGAAACAGGGACGGGGGAGCAGTACTTC
12	-	-	TRBV7-2	TRBJ2-7	CASSFPSYEQYF	TGTGCCAGCAGCTTCCCGTCCTACGAGCAGTACTTC
14	-	-	TRBV7-9	TRBJ1-2	CASSREQGTSGYTF	TGTGCCAGCAGCCGCGAACAGGGTACGAGTGGCTACACCTTC
15	TRBD1	few	TRBV15	TRBJ1-2	CATSRDRVGVVGYTF	TGTGCCACCAGCAGGGACAGGGTTGGGGTCGTTGGCTACACCTTC
13	-	once	TRBV11-3	TRBJ2-2	CASSLDSEGELFF	TGTGCCAGCAGCTTAGATTCAGAAGGGGAGCTGTTTTTT
15	-	-	TRBV11-3	TRBJ2-7	CASSLEGHGSYEQYF	TGTGCCAGCAGCTTAGAGGGACACGGCTCCTACGAGCAGTACTTC
15	TRBD1	-	TRBV6-5	TRBJ2-7	CASSPRTGASREQYF	TGTGCCAGCAGTCCCCGGACAGGGGCGTCCCGCGAGCAGTACTTC
12	-	-	TRBV7-8	TRBJ1-2	CASSLGAGGYTF	TGTGCCAGCAGCTTGGGGGCGGGTGGCTACACCTTC
14	TRBD1	few	TRBV28	TRBJ1-5	CASRGQGENQPQHF	TGTGCCAGCAGGGGACAGGGGGAAAATCAGCCCCAGCATTTT
15	-	-	TRBV29-1	TRBJ2-2	CSVEDTGSHPGELFF	TGCAGCGTTGAAGACACAGGTTCCCACCCCGGGGAGCTGTTTTTT
15	-	-	TRBV5-4	TRBJ1-4	CASSLGRRDNEKLFF	TGTGCCAGCAGTTTGGGACGGAGGGATAATGAAAAACTGTTTTTT
16	TRBD2	once	TRBV3-1/TRBV3-2	TRBJ2-5	CASSQTPGLAGETQYF	TGTGCCAGCAGCCAAACCCCGGGACTAGCGGGGGAGACCCAGTACTTC
14	TRBD1	-	TRBV5-8	TRBJ2-1	CASSAGQGSDEQFF	TGTGCCAGCAGCGCGGGACAGGGAAGCGACGAGCAGTTCTTC
15	-	-	TRBV7-2	TRBJ1-1	CASSFRLVRNTEAFF	TGTGCCAGCAGCTTCCGGTTGGTCCGGAACACTGAAGCTTTCTTT
15	-	-	TRBV19	TRBJ1-5	CASSIQGGGNQPQHF	TGTGCCAGTAGTATTCAGGGAGGAGGCAATCAGCCCCAGCATTTT
15	-	-	TRBV5-1	TRBJ2-3	CASSLLRQATDTQYF	TGCGCCAGCAGCTTGCTCCGGCAGGCCACAGATACGCAGTATTTT
16	-	-	TRBV4-2	TRBJ2-6	CASSPNDNSGANVLTF	TGTGCCAGCAGCCCCAATGACAACTCTGGGGCCAACGTCCTGACTTTC
16	TRBD1	-	TRBV7-9	TRBJ1-1	CASSQRQGTMNTEAFF	TGTGCCAGCAGCCAAAGACAGGGGACCATGAACACTGAAGCTTTCTTT
20	TRBD2	-	TRBV4-1	TRBJ2-3	CASSQLWTSGGDTSTDTQYF	TGCGCCAGCAGCCAACTCTGGACTAGCGGGGGGGACACTAGCACAGATACGCAGTATTTT
13	-	-	TRBV19	TRBJ2-7	CASSIRLRHEQYF	TGTGCCAGTAGTATCAGGCTCCGACACGAGCAGTACTTC
14	-	-	TRBV19	TRBJ1-2	CASSIVRGDYGYTF	TGTGCCAGTAGTATAGTGCGGGGGGACTATGGCTACACCTTC
16	-	-	TRBV5-1	TRBJ1-1	CASSYPRGGRGTEAFF	TGCGCCAGCAGCTATCCCCGGGGTGGGCGGGGGACTGAAGCTTTCTTT